These 3 T cell receptor beta chains were sequenced from one sample in a study of T-cell memory formation after mild COVID-19. TCRdb redid the calling of the 5' RACE reads with MiXCR, one entry per CDR3 protein. This sample has 530,000 or so distinct CDR3 sequences, with roughly 17% found just once. Sequenced sample: PBMCs or a T cell subset sorted from them (not recorded which). The origin of the receptors is an adult woman who had mild COVID-19 (a few samples of this study predate the infection). Cell type and time point are not known.

This chain's CDR3 is CSARSSGRGTDTQYF. The CDR3 coding sequence is TGCAGTGCTAGATCGAGCGGGAGAGGGACAGATACGCAGTATTTT. This rearrangement joins TRBV20-1 to TRBJ2-3, with 8 bases matching TRBD2. CDR1 is DFQATT and CDR2 is SNEGSKA in the germline V gene (reference sequence). V lost 2 bases, J lost 3 bases, and 7 bases stayed unmatched. The CDR3 covers 15 residues.

V usage is TRBV7-6 and J usage is TRBJ2-1; maybe TRBD2 (5 bases). The germline CDR1 and CDR2 sequences are SGHVS and FNYEAQ. Between the trimmed V and J ends, which lost 11 bases and 0 bases, there was a span of 14 bases. This CDR3 is built from 14 residues. The CDR3 reads CASRAETSYNEQFF. DNA of the CDR3: TGTGCCTCGAGGGCGGAGACCTCCTACAATGAGCAGTTCTTC. The entire variable domain, with the rest obtained from reference TRBV7-6 and TRBJ2-1, is as follows: GAGVSQSPRYKVTKRGQDVALRCDPISGHVSLYWYRQALGQGPEFLTYFNYEAQQDKSGLPNDRFSAERPEGSISTLTIQRTEQRDSAMYRCASRAETSYNEQFFGPGTRLTVL.

V is TRBV3-1 and J is TRBJ1-2; no reliable D call. Germline loops: CDR1 LGHDT, CDR2 YNNKEL (reference sequence). Trimming took 4 bases from V and 7 from J, leaving 19 bases between them. This CDR3 is built from 15 residues. The CDR3, as DNA: TGTGCCAGCAGCCCCAGCCGGGCCAGGACGGGTGGCTACACCTTC. Protein: CASSPSRARTGGYTF. The whole variable domain, filled in from reference TRBV3-1 and TRBJ1-2, reads DTAVSQTPKYLVTQMGNDKSIKCEQNLGHDTMYWYKQDSKKFLKIMFSYNNKELIINETVPNRFSPKSPDKAHLNLHINSLELGDSAVYFCASSPSRARTGGYTFGSGTRLTVV.